This TCR beta chain stems from a study of blood T cells in healthy people across ages. Study background: Capturing about one barcoded beta molecule per two T cells was achieved by template switching.

General observations from the study: Naive T cell percentage showed a strong correlation with the diversity of TCR beta. Greater diversity and more naive CD4+ cells were seen in long-lived donors than in aged donors.

A few counts support this clonotype. The antigen is undetermined. Trimming stripped 4 bases from V and 8 bases from J, with 18 bases between. The CDR3 is 14 amino acids. Germline V gene sequence: CDR1 SQVTM, CDR2 ANQGSEA. For the second PCR, which ran for roughly 6 to 12 cycles, a sample-barcoded 5' primer and a J-beta primer mix were used. Each cDNA molecule was tagged by a template-switch adaptor that had 12 random nucleotides. Using its own MiXCR run on the 5' RACE reads, TCRdb lists one record per CDR3 protein. The table lists some 1.4 million distinct CDR3 sequences, roughly 40% of them singletons.

The sequenced material came from blood. This receptor was identified in a woman between 18 and 29 years old in good health. The chain links TRBV29-1 to TRBJ1-5; tentatively, D is TRBD1 (5 bases). The CDR3 here is CSVVTQGLGKPQHF. The DNA for the CDR3 is TGCAGCGTTGTAACTCAGGGCTTAGGAAAGCCCCAGCATTTT. Full variable domain (missing parts from reference TRBV29-1 and TRBJ1-5): SAVISQKPSRDICQRGTSLTIQCQVDSQVTMMFWYRQQPGQSLTLIATANQGSEATYESGFVIDKFPISRPNLTFSTLTVSNMSPEDSSIYLCSVVTQGLGKPQHFGDGTRLSIL.